The TCR beta chain under discussion was sequenced for a study of T-cell memory formation after mild COVID-19. Study-wide results and limits: Contracting CD8+ clones were enriched in EMRA, CD4+ mainly in CM and EM. Cross-reactive memory apparently joined, as some responding clones appeared in pre-infection memory.

Using its own MiXCR run on the 5' RACE reads, TCRdb lists one record per CDR3 protein. The sample has about 310,000 distinct CDR3 sequences, approximately 15% seen once; the top ten hold 22%. This clonotype has more than one count but fewer than ten. Its antigen is unknown. The CDR3 totals 12 residues. Germline CDR1 DFQATT, CDR2 SNEGSKA (reference sequence). V lost 6 bases and J lost 6, with 12 bases in between. The sequence was obtained from a man younger than 35 who had mild COVID-19 (a few samples of this study predate the infection). Cell type and time point are not known. Sequenced material: PBMCs or a T cell subset sorted from them (not recorded which). The rearrangement uses TRBV20-1 and TRBJ1-5; tentatively, D is TRBD1 (5 bases). Written as DNA, the CDR3 is TGCAGTGCGCACAGGCCTTTTCAGCCCCAGCATTTT. The encoded protein is CSAHRPFQPQHF.